One sample yielded the 26 T cell receptor beta chains listed below, sequenced in a study of blood T cell repertoires in COVID-19. Using immunoSEQ multiplex PCR, the repertoire was profiled, and TCRdb retains in-frame clones only, with some absent. The data hold 95,000 to 120,000 clones, with over 65% observed a single time. The sample was peripheral blood. The source is a middle-aged woman with acute or convalescent COVID-19.

This chain links TRBV30 with TRBJ2-7; D is possibly TRBD2 (5 bases). V was shortened by 5 bases and J by 2 bases, with 10 bases between the two germline ends. Germline CDR1 GTSNPN, CDR2 SVGIG (reference sequence). The CDR3 is made up of 12 amino acids. CDR3 sequence reads: CAWEGGAYEQYF. The CDR3 nucleotides are TGTGCCTGGGAGGGTGGGGCCTACGAGCAGTACTTC.

The chain combines TRBV7-9 with TRBJ1-3; D not resolved. V was trimmed by 5 bases and J by 0 bases, leaving 17 bases between them. This CDR3 has 17 residues. CDR1 is SEHNR and CDR2 is FQNEAQ in the germline V gene (reference sequence). The CDR3 nucleotides are TGTGCCAGCAGCCCATTCCTCCCAACGGGCTCTGGAAACACCATATATTTT. Residues: CASSPFLPTGSGNTIYF.

The V call is TRBV7-3, the J call TRBJ2-1, with D maybe TRBD1 (6 bases). Germline V gives CDR1 SGHTA, CDR2 FQGTGA. V was pared by 1 base and J by 4 bases, with 11 bases between. The CDR3 has 15 amino acids. The CDR3 sequence: CASSLSRGQYNEQFF. The DNA for the CDR3 is TGTGCCAGCAGCTTAAGCAGGGGTCAATACAATGAGCAGTTCTTC.

The CDR3, as DNA: TGTGCCAGCACCCCCAGTACAGCGGGAGCTTTCTTT. It translates to CASTPSTAGAFF. V gene TRBV7-9 combines with J gene TRBJ1-1; D is undetermined. Looked up from germline, CDR1 is SEHNR and CDR2 is FQNEAQ (reference sequence). Trimming cost V 7 bases and J 10 bases, with 16 bases left between them. The CDR3 has 12 amino acids.

The CDR3 coding sequence is TGTGCCAGCAGCGCCCTAGCGGGGGGCGCCTATAATTCACCCCTCCACTTT. Amino acids: CASSALAGGAYNSPLHF. The V gene is TRBV9, the J gene TRBJ1-6; a weak D match, TRBD1 (6 bases). V was trimmed by 3 bases and J by 2 bases, leaving 15 bases between them. The CDR3 has 17 residues. Germline CDR1 reads SGDLS; CDR2 reads YYNGEE. The whole variable domain, remainder taken from reference TRBV9 and TRBJ1-6, is DSGVTQTPKHLITATGQRVTLRCSPRSGDLSVYWYQQSLDQGLQFLIQYYNGEERAKGNILERFSAQQFPDLHSELNLSSLELGDSALYFCASSALAGGAYNSPLHFGNGTRLTVT.

The rearrangement uses TRBV6-6 and TRBJ2-7; 9 bases align to TRBD1. Germline values: CDR1 MNHNY, CDR2 SVGAGI (reference sequence). Trimming took 2 bases from V and 6 from J; bases not matched to a gene: 5. This CDR3 spans 14 amino acids. The CDR3 spells CASSYKGQGSEQYF. CDR3 coding DNA: TGTGCCAGCAGTTACAAGGGACAGGGCAGCGAGCAGTACTTC.

V gene TRBV2 combines with J gene TRBJ1-5, with 8 bases lining up with TRBD1. V dropped 5 bases and J dropped 4; count of bases not matched to a gene: 7. Germline CDR1 SNHLY, CDR2 FYNNEI. CDR3 length: 15 amino acids. CDR3 DNA: TGTGCCAGCAGTTTGCGGACAGGGATAAATCAGCCCCAGCATTTT. Translated: CASSLRTGINQPQHF.

The chain links TRBV29-1 to TRBJ1-4, with no clear D. Trimming left V 0 bases short and J 8 bases short, with 10 bases between. Germline V gene sequence: CDR1 SQVTM, CDR2 ANQGSEA. The CDR3 length is 13 residues. CDR3 loop: CSVEDRSGEKLFF. CDR3 DNA: TGCAGCGTTGAAGATCGGTCAGGAGAAAAACTGTTTTTT.

The gene calls are TRBV29-1 and TRBJ2-7, with D tentatively TRBD1 (5 bases). The CDR3 consists of 14 residues. The V and J ends lost 4 bases and 4 bases respectively, with 17 bases between them. The V gene's germline CDR1 is SQVTM and CDR2 ANQGSEA. CDR3 in DNA: TGCAGCGTTGTCCTTATGGCAGGGTGGTACGAGCAGTACTTC. It codes for CSVVLMAGWYEQYF.

V usage is TRBV29-1 and J usage is TRBJ1-1; TRBD1 agrees at 12 bases. After removal of 3 bases from V and 7 bases from J, the junction contained 9 bases not matched to a gene. The CDR3 extends over 15 amino acids. Germline loops: CDR1 SQVTM, CDR2 ANQGSEA. The CDR3 nucleotides read TGCAGCGTTGATGGGACAGGGGGCAGAGGAAATGAAGCTTTCTTT. It is translated as CSVDGTGGRGNEAFF. Full variable domain (outside the CDR3, taken from reference TRBV29-1 and TRBJ1-1): SAVISQKPSRDICQRGTSLTIQCQVDSQVTMMFWYRQQPGQSLTLIATANQGSEATYESGFVIDKFPISRPNLTFSTLTVSNMSPEDSSIYLCSVDGTGGRGNEAFFGQGTRLTVV.

V usage is TRBV11-2 and J usage is TRBJ1-2; D gene uncertain. The V end lost 4 bases, the J end lost 8 bases, and 11 bases lay between the germline ends. This CDR3 comprises 12 residues. Germline V gene sequence: CDR1 SGHAT, CDR2 FQNNGV. The CDR3 nucleotides read TGTGCCAGCAGCTCGGGTCTGGTGGGCTACACCTTC. It encodes CASSSGLVGYTF.

This clone was observed a single time. The chain couples TRBV7-9 to TRBJ1-1; a weak D match, TRBD1 (5 bases). In germline, CDR1 is SEHNR, CDR2 FQNEAQ (reference sequence). The CDR3 sequence is 15 residues long. V was shortened by 5 bases and J by 5 bases, with 18 bases between the two germline ends. CDR3 nucleotides: TGTGCCAGCAGCCCGATCGTAGGGGCGCCTACTGAAGCTTTCTTT. Translated, it gives CASSPIVGAPTEAFF.

The chain carries TRBV20-1 and TRBJ1-2, with D possibly matching TRBD1 (5 bases). The CDR3 has 17 amino acids. Deletions cut 3 bases from V and 7 bases from J, with 27 bases between. Germline V gene lookup returns CDR1 DFQATT and CDR2 SNEGSKA (reference sequence). In DNA form, the CDR3 reads TGCAGTGCTAGTTTAGGTACTGGGTGGCAGGGCATTCGTGGCTACACCTTC. The encoded protein is CSASLGTGWQGIRGYTF.

The chain carries TRBV5-1 and TRBJ1-1, with D perhaps matching TRBD1 (5 bases). Trimming removed 3 bases at V and 1 base at J, with 10 bases between. This CDR3 comprises 14 residues. Germline values: CDR1 SGHRS, CDR2 YFSETQ. The CDR3 sequence is CASSSTTANTEAFF. The DNA of the CDR3 is TGCGCCAGCAGCTCCACGACAGCGAACACTGAAGCTTTCTTT.

The rearrangement links TRBV5-1 to TRBJ1-2, with unresolved D. The CDR3 has 13 amino acids. V was trimmed by 4 bases and J by 8 bases, leaving 15 bases between them. Germline loops: CDR1 SGHRS, CDR2 YFSETQ. This CDR3 reads CASSETTLRGYTF. CDR3 DNA: TGCGCCAGCAGCGAGACAACGCTCCGAGGCTACACCTTC.

This clone has a single count. The genes are TRBV5-4 and TRBJ2-3; D may be TRBD2 (6 bases). Trimming cost V 2 bases and J 3 bases, with 13 bases left between them. This CDR3 region has 15 residues. CDR1 is SGHNT and CDR2 is YYREEE in the germline V gene (reference sequence). The CDR3 nucleotides are TGTGCCAGCAGCTTCATGTCGGGGAGGACAGATACGCAGTATTTT. Protein: CASSFMSGRTDTQYF.

V is TRBV7-3 and J is TRBJ2-2; a possible D gene is TRBD2 (5 bases). The CDR3 is 14 amino acids. V lost 2 bases to trimming and J lost 8 bases, with 12 bases between them. Germline V gene lookup returns CDR1 SGHTA and CDR2 FQGTGA. The CDR3 bases are TGTGCCAGCAGCTTAGGACTGTTTGTGGGGGAGCTGTTTTTT. Amino acids: CASSLGLFVGELFF. The full variable domain, rest sourced from reference TRBV7-3 and TRBJ2-2, is GAGVSQTPSNKVTEKGKYVELRCDPISGHTALYWYRQSLGQGPEFLIYFQGTGAADDSGLPNDRFFAVRPEGSVSTLKIQRTERGDSAVYLCASSLGLFVGELFFGEGSRLTVL.

This clone was seen a few times. The chain is built from TRBV7-2 and TRBJ2-1; TRBD2 matches at 7 bases. CDR1 is SGHTA, CDR2 FQGNSA, per germline. The CDR3 is 17 amino acids. Trimming took 5 bases from V and 2 from J; bases not matched to a gene: 12. The CDR3 is CASSPLRGLGTYNEQFF. The CDR3 DNA is TGTGCCAGCAGCCCCCTCCGAGGACTAGGGACCTACAATGAGCAGTTCTTC.

The rearrangement links TRBV6-5 to TRBJ1-2; 7 bases match TRBD1. The CDR3 has 13 amino acids. Per the germline V gene, CDR1 is MNHEY and CDR2 is SVGAGI. V lost 8 bases, J lost 5 bases, and 8 bases stayed unmatched. The CDR3 sequence: CASLRDSYYGYTF. The DNA for the CDR3 is TGTGCCAGCCTCCGGGACAGCTATTATGGCTACACCTTC.

This sequence joins TRBV7-2 and TRBJ1-1; unclear D gene. The CDR3 length is 13 residues. Trimming stripped 4 bases from V and 8 bases from J, with 14 bases between. Germline V gene data show CDR1 as SGHTA and CDR2 as FQGNSA. CDR3 nucleotide sequence: TGTGCCAGCAGCTGGCGGAGGGATGGAGAAGCTTTCTTT. This sequence encodes CASSWRRDGEAFF. The entire variable domain, with the rest obtained from reference TRBV7-2 and TRBJ1-1, is as follows: GAGVSQSPSNKVTEKGKDVELRCDPISGHTALYWYRQSLGQGLEFLIYFQGNSAPDKSGLPSDRFSAERTGGSVSTLTIQRTQQEDSAVYLCASSWRRDGEAFFGQGTRLTVV.

The chain links TRBV5-1 to TRBJ2-3, with 8 bases fitting TRBD2. V gave up 6 bases and J gave up 1 base; unmatched junction bases: 7. Germline CDR1 SGHRS, CDR2 YFSETQ. This CDR3 comprises 15 residues. The CDR3: CASTLRGAGTDTQYF. DNA for the CDR3: TGCGCCAGCACCCTGCGGGGGGCCGGCACAGATACGCAGTATTTT.

This chain links TRBV12-3 or TRBV12-4 with TRBJ1-1; 9 nucleotides match TRBD1. The CDR3 consists of 13 residues. Germline trimming cut 1 base from V and 9 bases from J; bases unmatched to any gene: 3. The CDR3: CASSLGTGVKAFF. Written as DNA, the CDR3 is TGTGCCAGCAGTTTAGGGACAGGGGTTAAAGCTTTCTTT.

This chain uses TRBV10-3 with TRBJ2-3; tentatively, D is TRBD1 (7 bases). This CDR3 has 15 residues. CDR1 ENHRY and CDR2 SYGVKD come from the germline V gene. V was pared by 3 bases and J by 0 bases, with 10 bases between. CDR3 loop: CAISDRGTSTDTQYF. The DNA for the CDR3 is TGTGCCATCAGTGACAGGGGGACTAGCACAGATACGCAGTATTTT.

The gene calls are TRBV5-1 and TRBJ1-2; the match to TRBD1 covers 7 bases. Losses at the gene ends were 4 bases for V and 4 bases for J; bases not matched to a gene: 10. CDR3 size: 15 residues. The V gene's germline CDR1 is SGHRS and CDR2 YFSETQ. The CDR3, as DNA: TGCGCCAGCAGCCGCGAGACAGGGTCTGGCTATGGCTACACCTTC. Protein sequence: CASSRETGSGYGYTF.

The J gene is TRBJ1-3, the V gene TRBV5-1; 12 nucleotides line up with TRBD1. From germline, CDR1 is SGHRS and CDR2 YFSETQ. This CDR3 contains 16 residues. V was clipped by 4 bases and J by 3 bases; unmatched bases: 5. The CDR3 bases are TGCGCCAGCAGCACGGGACAGGGGGCAGGTGGAAACACCATATATTTT. It translates to CASSTGQGAGGNTIYF. Supplemented by reference TRBV5-1 and TRBJ1-3, the full variable domain reads KAGVTQTPRYLIKTRGQQVTLSCSPISGHRSVSWYQQTPGQGLQFLFEYFSETQRNKGNFPGRFSGRQFSNSRSEMNVSTLELGDSALYLCASSTGQGAGGNTIYFGEGSWLTVV.

This chain joins TRBV9 and TRBJ2-7; D is unclear. There are 14 residues in the CDR3. Germline CDR1 reads SGDLS; CDR2 reads YYNGEE. Trimming pared 0 bases from V and 0 bases from J, leaving 7 bases between. In DNA form, the CDR3 reads TGTGCCAGCAGCGTAGATCCGAGCTCCTACGAGCAGTACTTC. It codes for CASSVDPSSYEQYF. The complete variable domain, with remaining parts taken from reference TRBV9 and TRBJ2-7, reads DSGVTQTPKHLITATGQRVTLRCSPRSGDLSVYWYQQSLDQGLQFLIQYYNGEERAKGNILERFSAQQFPDLHSELNLSSLELGDSALYFCASSVDPSSYEQYFGPGTRLTVT.